This is a list of T cell receptor beta chains from one sample in a study of T cell changes during pregnancy in multiple sclerosis. Assay used: immunoSEQ multiplex PCR; TCRdb lists only in-frame clones, some missing. The sample holds 45,000 to 55,000 clones, approximately 92% seen once. The sequencing here drew on CD4+ T cells from peripheral blood mononuclear cells, taken after pregnancy. The origin of the receptors is a female donor in good health, enrolled as a control in a pregnancy study. The CDR3 runs from the conserved cysteine through the conserved F or W. D genes are given only for firm matches. Rows may omit the clone size; those that give it use once, few, many or a size class.

clone_size j_call v_call d_call cdr3_aa cdr3_nt
- TRBJ1-2 TRBV6-1 - CASTTGGGGNYGYTF TGTGCCAGCACCACCGGGGGCGGGGGGAACTATGGCTACACCTTC
- TRBJ2-3 TRBV6-5 - CATKTGTSTDTQYF TGTGCCACCAAGACAGGGACTAGCACAGATACGCAGTATTTT
- TRBJ1-4 TRBV5-1 - CASSFGGARGNEKLFF TGCGCCAGCAGCTTTGGGGGGGCGCGAGGGAATGAAAAACTGTTTTTT
- TRBJ2-7 TRBV6-5 - CASRDLASEQYF TGTGCCAGCAGGGACCTAGCGAGCGAGCAGTACTTC
few TRBJ1-2 TRBV30 - CAWSVPGNYGYTF TGTGCCTGGAGTGTACCAGGGAACTATGGCTACACCTTC
- TRBJ2-1 TRBV30 TRBD2 CAWRGLAGNEQFF TGTGCCTGGAGGGGACTAGCGGGCAATGAGCAGTTCTTC
- TRBJ1-1 TRBV6-5 - CASTPGRGNTEAFF TGTGCCAGCACCCCGGGGAGGGGTAACACTGAAGCTTTCTTT
- TRBJ2-7 TRBV14 - CASSPRPGGTEGQYF TGTGCCAGCAGCCCACGCCCCGGAGGGACGGAGGGACAGTACTTC
- TRBJ2-7 TRBV10-2 - CASRYGDSYEQYF TGCGCCAGCAGGTACGGGGACTCCTACGAGCAGTACTTC
- TRBJ2-1 TRBV30 - CAWSMEFTYNEQFF TGTGCCTGGAGTATGGAGTTTACCTACAATGAGCAGTTCTTC
- TRBJ1-3 TRBV6-5 TRBD1 CASSYGQGVSGNTIYF TGTGCCAGCAGTTACGGGCAGGGGGTTTCTGGAAACACCATATATTTT
- TRBJ2-3 TRBV4-1 - CASSPTGRITDTQYF TGCGCCAGCAGCCCGACAGGCAGGATCACAGATACGCAGTATTTT
- TRBJ1-1 TRBV18 - CASSPPRQGNMNTEAFF TGTGCCAGCTCACCACCGCGGCAGGGGAACATGAACACTGAAGCTTTCTTT
- TRBJ2-5 TRBV5-4 TRBD2 CASSSASGGNQETQYF TGTGCCAGCAGCTCAGCTAGCGGGGGGAACCAAGAGACCCAGTACTTC
- TRBJ1-2 TRBV7-9 - CASTPPGTITYGYTF TGTGCCAGCACGCCTCCAGGGACAATCACCTATGGCTACACCTTC
- TRBJ1-6 TRBV19 - CASCRGESPLHF TGTGCCAGTTGCCGGGGGGAATCACCCCTCCACTTT
- TRBJ2-1 TRBV5-1 TRBD1 CASSSRDRGRNEQFF TGCGCCAGCAGCTCTCGGGACAGGGGGCGGAATGAGCAGTTCTTC
- TRBJ2-7 TRBV30 - CAWSGGERGQYF TGTGCCTGGAGTGGGGGAGAGCGCGGGCAGTACTTC
- TRBJ2-3 TRBV19 - CASSIEGLTLDTQYF TGTGCCAGTAGTATAGAGGGACTGACCCTAGATACGCAGTATTTT
- TRBJ2-5 TRBV19 TRBD1 CASSTDRGRRETQYF TGTGCCAGTAGTACGGACAGGGGGCGCAGAGAGACCCAGTACTTC
once TRBJ2-2 TRBV14 TRBD2 CASRKAGLAGGHGTGELFF TGTGCCAGCAGAAAAGCCGGACTAGCGGGGGGGCATGGCACCGGGGAGCTGTTTTTT
- TRBJ1-1 TRBV7-9 - CASSLVQNTEAFF TGTGCCAGCAGCTTAGTACAGAACACTGAAGCTTTCTTT
- TRBJ2-7 TRBV5-1 TRBD2 CASSSYLAGGDEQYF TGCGCCAGCAGCTCCTATTTAGCGGGGGGCGACGAGCAGTACTTC
- TRBJ2-4 TRBV7-9 TRBD1 CASTLGTGKKNIQYF TGTGCCAGCACCTTAGGGACAGGGAAGAAAAACATTCAGTACTTC
- TRBJ2-5 TRBV27 - CASSSLAAGTQETQYF TGTGCCAGCAGTTCCCTAGCAGCGGGGACACAAGAGACCCAGTACTTC
- TRBJ2-3 TRBV19 - CASSIQGSSEDTQYF TGTGCCAGTAGTATACAGGGGTCCTCCGAAGATACGCAGTATTTT
- TRBJ2-1 TRBV9 TRBD2 CASSVEGGGAQFF TGTGCCAGCAGCGTAGAGGGCGGGGGGGCCCAGTTCTTC
- TRBJ2-7 TRBV5-6 TRBD1 CASSSQGGSYEQYF TGTGCCAGCAGCTCACAGGGGGGATCCTACGAGCAGTACTTC
- TRBJ2-1 TRBV7-9 - CASSLAPGRHTHGLFF TGTGCCAGCAGCTTAGCGCCCGGTAGACATACGCACGGTTTGTTCTTC
- TRBJ2-7 TRBV6-5 TRBD1 CASSRDRGTYEQYF TGTGCCAGCAGTCGCGACAGGGGAACCTACGAGCAGTACTTC
- TRBJ2-2 TRBV20-1 - CSATVTGELFF TGCAGTGCTACAGTCACCGGGGAGCTGTTTTTT
- TRBJ2-1 TRBV29-1 - CAMGQGLGEQFF TGCGCTATGGGGCAGGGTCTGGGTGAGCAGTTCTTC
- TRBJ2-1 TRBV18 TRBD2 CASSSGTSDKSSYNEQFF TGTGCCAGCTCATCAGGGACTAGCGACAAAAGCTCCTACAATGAGCAGTTCTTC
once TRBJ2-7 TRBV7-2 TRBD1 CASSLATGGSYEQYF TGTGCCAGCAGCCTCGCGACAGGGGGCTCCTACGAGCAGTACTTC
- TRBJ2-3 TRBV10-3 TRBD1 CAISESTGQGGTQYF TGTGCCATCAGTGAGTCGACGGGACAGGGGGGTACGCAGTATTTT
- TRBJ2-7 TRBV11-2 - CASSLGQRNEQYF TGTGCCAGCAGCTTAGGACAGCGAAACGAGCAGTACTTC
- TRBJ1-2 TRBV28 TRBD1 CASSSLALGDRTNYGYTF TGTGCCAGCAGTTCCCTCGCACTCGGGGACAGAACTAACTATGGCTACACCTTC
- TRBJ2-3 TRBV6-5 TRBD2 CASTTSGAGDTQYF TGTGCCAGCACGACTAGCGGGGCGGGAGATACGCAGTATTTT
- TRBJ1-2 TRBV7-9 TRBD1 CASSPGQGKGGYTF TGTGCCAGCAGCCCCGGACAGGGGAAGGGTGGCTACACCTTC
- TRBJ2-5 TRBV11-1 TRBD1 CASSYGQGGETQYF TGTGCCAGCAGCTACGGACAGGGAGGCGAGACCCAGTACTTC
- TRBJ1-5 TRBV15 - CATSIQGNQPQHF TGTGCCACCAGCATTCAGGGTAACCAGCCCCAGCATTTT
- TRBJ2-5 TRBV9 - CASSPLRTGVRETQYF TGTGCCAGCAGCCCCCTTCGAACGGGGGTCAGGGAGACCCAGTACTTC
few TRBJ1-1 TRBV4-3 - CASSQSRNTEAFF TGCGCCAGCAGCCAATCGAGGAACACTGAAGCTTTCTTT
- TRBJ1-4 TRBV28 - CASSFPAGYPIGEKLFF TGTGCCAGCAGTTTCCCGGCAGGGTACCCCATAGGGGAAAAACTGTTTTTT
- TRBJ1-2 TRBV28 TRBD1 CASTRDRNYGYTF TGTGCCAGCACTAGGGACAGGAACTATGGCTACACCTTC
- TRBJ1-2 TRBV18 TRBD1 CASPRGDREGYTF TGTGCCAGCCCCAGGGGGGACAGGGAAGGCTACACCTTC
- TRBJ1-6 TRBV27 TRBD1 CASSLSTGGETPLHF TGTGCCAGCAGTTTATCGACAGGGGGAGAAACCCCCCTCCACTTT
- TRBJ2-1 TRBV15 - CATSTLPGLRDEQFF TGTGCCACCAGCACCCTCCCGGGACTTAGGGATGAGCAGTTCTTC